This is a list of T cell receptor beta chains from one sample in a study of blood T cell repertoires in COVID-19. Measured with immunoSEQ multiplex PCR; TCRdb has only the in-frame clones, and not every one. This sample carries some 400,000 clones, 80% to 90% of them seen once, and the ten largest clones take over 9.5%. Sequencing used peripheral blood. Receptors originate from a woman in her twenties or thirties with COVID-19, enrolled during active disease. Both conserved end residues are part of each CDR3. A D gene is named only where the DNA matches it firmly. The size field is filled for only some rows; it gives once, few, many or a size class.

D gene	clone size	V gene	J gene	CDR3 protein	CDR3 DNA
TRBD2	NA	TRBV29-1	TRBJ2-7	CSAQGLADPYEQYF	TGCAGCGCCCAGGGACTAGCGGACCCCTACGAGCAGTACTTC
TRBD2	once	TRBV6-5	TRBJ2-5	CASSYSGLARAETQYF	TGTGCCAGCAGTTACTCGGGACTAGCGAGGGCTGAGACCCAGTACTTC
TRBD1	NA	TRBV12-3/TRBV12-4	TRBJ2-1	CASSTGQLQFF	TGTGCCAGCAGTACGGGACAGTTGCAGTTCTTC
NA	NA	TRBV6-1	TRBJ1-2	CASSERGNYGYTF	TGTGCCAGCAGTGAACGGGGGAACTATGGCTACACCTTC
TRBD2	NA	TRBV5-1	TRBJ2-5	CASSFGGAQETQYF	TGCGCCAGCAGCTTCGGGGGGGCACAAGAGACCCAGTACTTC
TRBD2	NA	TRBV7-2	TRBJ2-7	CASSSRGTGGISYEQYF	TGTGCCAGCAGCTCCAGAGGGACGGGAGGTATATCCTACGAGCAGTACTTC
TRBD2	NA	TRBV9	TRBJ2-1	CASTGGAVNEQFF	TGTGCCAGCACGGGGGGAGCGGTCAATGAGCAGTTCTTC
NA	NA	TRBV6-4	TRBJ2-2	CASSTDSPTGELFF	TGTGCCAGCAGTACTGACAGTCCCACCGGGGAGCTGTTTTTT
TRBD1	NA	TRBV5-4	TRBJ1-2	CASSNRDRVNYGYTF	TGTGCCAGCAGCAACCGGGACAGGGTAAACTATGGCTACACCTTC
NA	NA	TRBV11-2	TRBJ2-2	CASSLRGGRETGELFF	TGTGCCAGCAGCTTAAGGGGTGGAAGAGAAACCGGGGAGCTGTTTTTT
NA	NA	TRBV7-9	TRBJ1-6	CASSLWAENSPLHF	TGTGCCAGCAGCTTATGGGCAGAAAATTCACCCCTCCACTTT
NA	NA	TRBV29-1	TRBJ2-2	CSVRTNTGELFF	TGCAGCGTTAGAACTAACACCGGGGAGCTGTTTTTT
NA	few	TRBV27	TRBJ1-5	CASSLSTNQPQHF	TGTGCCAGCAGTTTATCTACAAATCAGCCCCAGCATTTT
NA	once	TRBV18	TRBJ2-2	CASSPLWQGGELFF	TGTGCCAGCTCACCACTATGGCAGGGCGGGGAGCTGTTTTTT
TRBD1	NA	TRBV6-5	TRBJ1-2	CASSPKGATGYGYTF	TGTGCCAGCAGTCCGAAGGGGGCAACAGGATATGGCTACACCTTC
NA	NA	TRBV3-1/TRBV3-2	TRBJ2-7	CASSPWAGPSYEQYF	TGTGCCAGCAGCCCATGGGCGGGACCTTCCTACGAGCAGTACTTC
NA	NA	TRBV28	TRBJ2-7	CASSFGGLSYEQYF	TGTGCCAGCAGCTTCGGGGGGCTCTCCTACGAGCAGTACTTC
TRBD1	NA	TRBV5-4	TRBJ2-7	CASSSGQGMDEQYF	TGTGCCAGCAGCTCTGGACAGGGGATGGACGAGCAGTACTTC
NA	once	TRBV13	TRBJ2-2	CASSLRPSAWDGELFF	TGTGCCAGCAGCTTACGGCCTAGCGCCTGGGACGGGGAGCTGTTTTTT
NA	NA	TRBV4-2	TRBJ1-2	CASSQESTVSNYGYTF	TGTGCCAGCAGCCAAGAATCGACAGTGTCTAACTATGGCTACACCTTC
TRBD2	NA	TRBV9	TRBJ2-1	CASSVRASGSGEQFF	TGTGCCAGCAGCGTACGAGCTAGCGGGAGCGGGGAGCAGTTCTTC
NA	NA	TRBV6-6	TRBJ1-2	CASSRQSLTGYTF	TGTGCCAGCAGTAGACAGTCGCTTACTGGCTACACCTTC
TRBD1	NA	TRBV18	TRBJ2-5	CASSPTTGAGETQYF	TGTGCCAGCTCACCAACGACAGGGGCAGGAGAGACCCAGTACTTC
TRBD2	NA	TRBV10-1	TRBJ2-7	CASRTDLAAYEQYF	TGCGCCAGCAGGACGGATCTAGCGGCGTACGAGCAGTACTTC
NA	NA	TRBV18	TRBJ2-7	CASSPKLSGSYEQYF	TGTGCCAGCTCACCTAAGTTGAGCGGAAGCTACGAGCAGTACTTC
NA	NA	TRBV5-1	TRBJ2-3	CASSTGPRDTQYF	TGCGCCAGCAGCACTGGGCCACGGGATACGCAGTATTTT
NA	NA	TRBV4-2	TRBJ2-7	CASSQELGLSYEQYF	TGTGCCAGCAGCCAAGAGTTGGGGCTCTCCTACGAGCAGTACTTC
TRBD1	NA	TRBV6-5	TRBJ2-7	CASRSRRTGAYEQYF	TGTGCCAGCAGATCTCGGAGGACAGGGGCCTACGAGCAGTACTTC
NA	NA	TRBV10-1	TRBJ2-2	CASSPGTLDGELFF	TGCGCCAGCAGTCCCGGGACATTGGACGGGGAGCTGTTTTTT
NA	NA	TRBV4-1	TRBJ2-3	CASSYEGADTQYF	TGCGCCAGCAGCTATGAGGGCGCAGATACGCAGTATTTT
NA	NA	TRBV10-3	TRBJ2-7	CAISAGGREQYF	TGTGCCATCAGTGCCGGCGGTCGGGAGCAGTACTTC
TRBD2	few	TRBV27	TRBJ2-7	CASSLSAGGTYEQYF	TGTGCCAGCAGTTTATCGGCCGGGGGGACCTACGAGCAGTACTTC
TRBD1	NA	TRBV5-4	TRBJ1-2	CASREGTAPNYGYTF	TGTGCCAGCAGAGAGGGGACAGCGCCTAACTATGGCTACACCTTC
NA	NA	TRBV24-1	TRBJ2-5	CATSDLGAQYF	TGTGCCACCAGTGATTTGGGGGCCCAATACTTC
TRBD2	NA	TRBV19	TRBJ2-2	CASSIVPSGSSGELFF	TGTGCCAGTAGTATAGTCCCTAGCGGAAGTTCTGGGGAGCTGTTTTTT
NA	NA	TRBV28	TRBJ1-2	CASSQRVKYGYTF	TGTGCCAGCAGCCAGCGGGTGAAATATGGCTACACCTTC
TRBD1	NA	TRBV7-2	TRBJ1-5	CASSQDRAERPQHF	TGTGCCAGCAGCCAGGACAGGGCCGAGAGGCCCCAGCATTTT
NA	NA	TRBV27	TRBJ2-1	CASSTRSYNEQFF	TGTGCCAGCAGTACTAGGTCCTACAATGAGCAGTTCTTC
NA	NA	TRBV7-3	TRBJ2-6	CASSLTLHRAGANVLTF	TGTGCCAGCAGCTTAACCTTACACAGGGCCGGGGCCAACGTCCTGACTTTC
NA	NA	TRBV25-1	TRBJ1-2	CASSELGGDGYGYTF	TGTGCCAGCAGTGAACTCGGGGGGGATGGCTATGGCTACACCTTC
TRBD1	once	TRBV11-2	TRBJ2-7	CASRGTGATSYEQYF	TGTGCCAGCAGGGGGACAGGGGCTACCTCCTACGAGCAGTACTTC
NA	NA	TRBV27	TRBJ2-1	CASRGQAYNEQFF	TGTGCCAGCAGGGGACAAGCCTACAATGAGCAGTTCTTC
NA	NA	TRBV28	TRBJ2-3	CASTGFRTQYF	TGTGCCAGCACGGGGTTTCGTACGCAGTATTTT
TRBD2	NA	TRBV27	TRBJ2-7	CASSLRTSGGEQYF	TGTGCCAGCAGTTTAAGAACTAGCGGAGGCGAGCAGTACTTC
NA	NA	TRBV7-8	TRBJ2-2	CASSLQITGELFF	TGTGCCAGCAGCTTGCAGATCACCGGGGAGCTGTTTTTT
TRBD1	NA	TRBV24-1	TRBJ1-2	CATSDPRDRSYGYTF	TGTGCCACCAGTGATCCCAGGGACAGGTCCTATGGCTACACCTTC
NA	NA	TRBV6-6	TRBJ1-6	CASSYAGGGSSPLHF	TGTGCCAGCAGTTACGCGGGAGGGGGAAGCTCACCCCTCCACTTT
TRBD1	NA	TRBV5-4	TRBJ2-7	CASSPPGQGYEQYF	TGTGCCAGCAGCCCTCCGGGACAGGGGTACGAGCAGTACTTC
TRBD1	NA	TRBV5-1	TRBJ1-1	CASRDRVGENTEAFF	TGCGCCAGCAGGGACAGGGTAGGGGAGAACACTGAAGCTTTCTTT
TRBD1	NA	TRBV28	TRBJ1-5	CASSFFLTGAQNQPQHF	TGTGCCAGCAGTTTCTTCCTTACAGGGGCGCAGAATCAGCCCCAGCATTTT
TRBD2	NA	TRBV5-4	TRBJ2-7	CASSLEGLAGVGYEQYF	TGTGCCAGCAGCTTGGAGGGACTAGCGGGAGTCGGGTACGAGCAGTACTTC
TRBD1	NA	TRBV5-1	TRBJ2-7	CASSEGQGGYEQYF	TGCGCCAGCAGCGAAGGACAGGGAGGATACGAGCAGTACTTC
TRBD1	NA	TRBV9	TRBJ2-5	CASSVRGQGMETQYF	TGTGCCAGCAGCGTCAGGGGACAGGGAATGGAGACCCAGTACTTC
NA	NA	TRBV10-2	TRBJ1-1	CASSGQGNTEAFF	TGCGCCAGCAGTGGTCAGGGAAACACTGAAGCTTTCTTT
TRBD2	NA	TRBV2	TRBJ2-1	CASSETSGRGSYNEQFF	TGTGCCAGCAGTGAGACTAGCGGGAGAGGCTCCTACAATGAGCAGTTCTTC
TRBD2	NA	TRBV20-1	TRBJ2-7	CSASALAGGYEQYF	TGCAGTGCTAGTGCCCTAGCGGGAGGGTACGAGCAGTACTTC
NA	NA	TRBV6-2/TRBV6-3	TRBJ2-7	CASSSPGGSSYEQYF	TGTGCCAGCAGCTCCCCTGGCGGATCCTCCTACGAGCAGTACTTC
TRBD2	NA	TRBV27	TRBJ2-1	CASSFSGRAYNEQFF	TGTGCCAGCAGTTTTAGCGGGAGGGCCTACAATGAGCAGTTCTTC
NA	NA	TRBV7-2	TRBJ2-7	CASSFKALSSYEQYF	TGTGCCAGCAGCTTTAAAGCGTTAAGCTCCTACGAGCAGTACTTC
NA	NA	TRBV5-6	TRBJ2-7	CASSLVTHEQYF	TGTGCCAGCAGCTTGGTAACACACGAGCAGTACTTC